This TCR beta chain is drawn from a study of blood T cell repertoires in COVID-19 (dated by TCRdb to about 2020). General notes on the study: The collaborator samples originated in the United States, Italy and Spain and spanned the acute and convalescent phases of COVID-19. The material from the prospective study consisted of cDNA or gDNA derived from T cells, B-cell-depleted T cells, or PBMCs. Deeply sampled blood TCRbeta repertoires from subjects exposed to, actively infected with, or recovered from COVID-19 were included in the dataset. The repertoires were made available in a free public database intended to serve as a resource for research on the immune response to SARS-CoV-2. Samples were obtained from the ongoing ImmuneRACE study (first 160 participants) and from roughly 1,300 subjects provided by 6 global collaborators. The sample metadata nearly always contained a de-identified subject ID, COVID-19 status, age in years and sex. HLA class I and class II types, where available, came from metadata supplied by the sample provider rather than from assay-based typing.

Inclusive of the bounding cysteine and phenylalanine, the CDR3 is 13 residues long. The retained sequence is limited to the CDR3, 39 bases, with the frame set at the first base. Based on the germline V gene, the CDR1 and CDR2 sequences are LGHNA and YSLEER. Relative to germline, V is 1 base shorter and J is 1 base shorter, with 4 bases between their ends. With regard to this clone: No cognate antigen has been identified for it. There are no base qualities to consult, and no much larger clone falls within one base.

TCRbeta CDR3 regions were amplified from genomic DNA by means of the immunoSEQ Assay, a bias-controlled multiplex PCR. The source study handled its data this way. Nucleated cell counts per sample were estimated from amplification of reference gene primers within the assay. To quantify the absolute abundance of each unique TCRbeta CDR3 rearrangement, sequence reads were collapsed and filtered. For each sample, productive Simpson clonality was calculated by taking the square root of Simpson's diversity index across productive rearrangements. Drawn from immuneACCESS, this table holds only the in-frame rearrangements with V and J called that TCRdb kept. Clones are partly lost; checked studies trace under half to an unresolved V gene and leave the rest unexplained. V and J calls and clone size are given by that table; D and trimming were obtained from the DNA. This sample lists approximately 300,000 clones; roughly 90% were detected once. The ten largest account for 4.5% to 6.5% of the sample.

Participants in the prospective study were enrolled through a virtual design, were aged roughly 18 to 100 years, and lived in roughly 24 United States geographic areas. In the prospective study, cohorts were assigned on the basis of participant-reported clinical history obtained from a screening survey and a study questionnaire. ImmuneRACE Cohort 3 recovered participants were defined by two consecutive negative NP/OP PCR tests, healthcare professional clearance, or symptom resolution. In the prospective study, mobile phlebotomists collected whole blood, serum and a nasopharyngeal or oropharyngeal swab from each participant. Over a 2-month period, participants in the prospective study had the option of providing additional blood draws and questionnaires. Blood samples from the prospective study were shipped frozen or at room temperature prior to DNA extraction. Study-wide conclusions, independent of this receptor: The amount of clinical and demographic metadata varied by source and participant and was provided uncurated.

The V gene is TRBV4-3 and the J gene is TRBJ2-5; the D gene cannot be resolved reliably. The sequenced sample consisted of PBMCs or T cells enriched from blood (not recorded which). The receptor was derived from a man between 60 and 75 years old who had recovered from COVID-19. The sequence in DNA is TGCGCCAGCAGCCAAGGAGTCCAAGAGACCCAGTACTTC. Its amino acids are CASSQGVQETQYF.